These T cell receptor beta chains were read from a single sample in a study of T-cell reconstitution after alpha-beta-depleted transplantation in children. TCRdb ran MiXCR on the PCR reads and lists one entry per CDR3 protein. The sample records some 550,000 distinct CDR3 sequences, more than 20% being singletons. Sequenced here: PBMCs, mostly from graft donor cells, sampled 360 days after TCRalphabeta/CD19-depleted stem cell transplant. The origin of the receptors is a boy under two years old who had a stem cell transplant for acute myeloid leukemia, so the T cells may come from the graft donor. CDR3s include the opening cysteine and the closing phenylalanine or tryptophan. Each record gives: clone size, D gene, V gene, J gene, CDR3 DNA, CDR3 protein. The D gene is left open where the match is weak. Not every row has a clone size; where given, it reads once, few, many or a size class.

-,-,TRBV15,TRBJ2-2,TGTGCCACCAGCAGAGATCGAGGGGGGGCTAGCACCGGGGAGCTGTTTTTT,CATSRDRGGASTGELFF
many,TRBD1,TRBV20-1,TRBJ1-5,TGCAGTGCTAGCCCACAGGGGGCGGGTAGTTTAGATCAGCCCCAGCATTTT,CSASPQGAGSLDQPQHF
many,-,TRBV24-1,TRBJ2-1,TGTGCCACCAGACAGGGCTCCTACAATGAGCAGTTCTTC,CATRQGSYNEQFF
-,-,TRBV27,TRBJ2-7,TGTGCCAGCAGTTCCGCACCCCCCTACGAGCAGTACTTC,CASSSAPPYEQYF
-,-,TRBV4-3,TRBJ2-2,TGCGCCAGCAGCCCTCTTGGTATGCGCACCGGGGAGCTGTTTTTT,CASSPLGMRTGELFF
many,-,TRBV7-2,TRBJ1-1,TGTGCCAGCAGCTTAGACCGGGTGAACACTGAAGCTTTCTTT,CASSLDRVNTEAFF
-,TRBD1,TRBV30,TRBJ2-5,TGTGCCTGGAGTCCAGGACAGGGGGCGACGGAGACCCAGTACTTC,CAWSPGQGATETQYF
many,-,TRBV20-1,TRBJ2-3,TGCAGTGCTAGCGACCGGGAAGATTGGGAAGATACGCAGTATTTT,CSASDREDWEDTQYF
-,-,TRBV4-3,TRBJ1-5,TGCGCCAGCAGCTGGGACTTTAGCAATCAGCCCCAGCATTTT,CASSWDFSNQPQHF
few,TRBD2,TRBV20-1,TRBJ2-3,TGCAGTGCTACCCTCCGAGTAGCGGGGGGCACAGATACGCAGTATTTT,CSATLRVAGGTDTQYF
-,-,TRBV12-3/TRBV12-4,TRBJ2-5,TGTGCCAGCAGTCGCACAGAGGAAGAGACCCAGTACTTC,CASSRTEEETQYF
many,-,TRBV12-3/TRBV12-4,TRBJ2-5,TGTGCCAGCAGCCTACTTATCCAAGAGACCCAGTACTTC,CASSLLIQETQYF
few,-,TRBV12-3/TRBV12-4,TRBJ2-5,TGTGCCAGCACCTCACAGGGTGACGGGTACCAAGAGACCCAGTACTTC,CASTSQGDGYQETQYF
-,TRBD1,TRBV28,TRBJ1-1,TGTGCCAGCAGTCGACAGGGGAAGAACACTGAAGCTTTCTTT,CASSRQGKNTEAFF
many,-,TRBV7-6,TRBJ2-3,TGTGCCAGCAGCTCCACCCCGGGGCTAGCAGATACGCAGTATTTT,CASSSTPGLADTQYF
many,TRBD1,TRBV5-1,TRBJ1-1,TGCGCCAGCAGCAATAACCGTATGGACAGGGAAACTGAAGCTTTCTTT,CASSNNRMDRETEAFF
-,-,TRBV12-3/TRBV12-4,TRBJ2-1,TGTGCCAGCAGTTTAGTAGGGCAGTTCAGCAATGAGCAGTTCTTC,CASSLVGQFSNEQFF
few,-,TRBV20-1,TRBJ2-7,TGCAGTGCTAGAGATGGCGGTGGCGGCTCCTACGAGCAGTACTTC,CSARDGGGGSYEQYF
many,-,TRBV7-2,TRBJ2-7,TGTGCCAGCAGCTTTCGACAGTCCTACGAGCAGTACTTC,CASSFRQSYEQYF
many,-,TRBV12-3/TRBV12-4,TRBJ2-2,TGTGCCAGCAGTCTGTCCCGTTCGAACACCGGGGAGCTGTTTTTT,CASSLSRSNTGELFF
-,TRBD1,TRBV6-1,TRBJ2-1,TGTGCCAGCAGGGGACAGGGGGCTATAACCCCGGGGAATGAGCAGTTCTTC,CASRGQGAITPGNEQFF
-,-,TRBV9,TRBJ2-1,TGTGCCAGCGGCCCGAGGTCGTACAATGAGCAGTTCTTC,CASGPRSYNEQFF
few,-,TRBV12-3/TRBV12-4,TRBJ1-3,TGTGCCAGCAGTTTCTTTACTGGGTCTGGAAACACCATATATTTT,CASSFFTGSGNTIYF
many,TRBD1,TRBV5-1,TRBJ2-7,TGCGCCAGCAGCATTCCGACAGGGCGCCACTACTTC,CASSIPTGRHYF
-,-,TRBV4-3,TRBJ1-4,TGCGCCAGCAGCCACCGAGGCAGGTTCACTAATGAAAAACTGTTTTTT,CASSHRGRFTNEKLFF
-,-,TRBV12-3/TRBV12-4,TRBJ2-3,TGTGCCAGCAGTTTAGGGCTCAGGACGGGTTCAGATACGCAGTATTTT,CASSLGLRTGSDTQYF
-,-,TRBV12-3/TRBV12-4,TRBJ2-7,TGTGCCAGCAGTTTAGCGAAGGTACCCCCCTACGAGCAGTACTTC,CASSLAKVPPYEQYF